These T cell receptor beta chains were read from a single sample in a study of OX40 agonist ivuxolimab in advanced cancers. The data were produced by immunoSEQ multiplex PCR, yet TCRdb's version contains in-frame clones alone and is incomplete. The sample yields around 140,000 clones, under 95% seen once. Here the sequenced sample was CD4+ or CD8+ T cells sorted from blood, taken in a trial of the OX40 agonist ivuxolimab. The receptors stem from an adult with an advanced solid tumor such as melanoma, head and neck, liver or kidney cancer. Both conserved end residues are part of each CDR3. A D gene is named only where the DNA matches it firmly. Where a row states a size, it is once, few, many or the class of an expanded clone; other rows omit it.

v_gene	j_gene	d_gene	abundance	CDR3nt	CDR3aa
TRBV11-3	TRBJ1-1	.	.	TGTGCCAGCAGCTTTAGTCGTAACACTGAAGCTTTCTTT	CASSFSRNTEAFF
TRBV13	TRBJ2-7	TRBD1	.	TGTGCCAGCAGCGCCGGGACAGAGTACGCCTACGAGCAGTACTTC	CASSAGTEYAYEQYF
TRBV6-5	TRBJ2-7	TRBD1	.	TGTGCCAGCAGGGGGACAGGGGTTTCCTACGAGCAGTACTTC	CASRGTGVSYEQYF
TRBV11-2	TRBJ2-5	.	.	TGTGCCAGCAGCTTAGCCCTCCAAGAGACCCAGTACTTC	CASSLALQETQYF
TRBV5-1	TRBJ1-1	.	.	TGCGCCAGCAGCCCGGGGGTCGGGATGAACACTGAAGCTTTCTTT	CASSPGVGMNTEAFF
TRBV7-9	TRBJ1-5	.	.	TGTGCCAGCAGCTTAATAGCAGGGATAGATCAGCCCCAGCATTTT	CASSLIAGIDQPQHF
TRBV7-2	TRBJ1-5	TRBD1	.	TGTGCCAGCAGCTTAGGACAGGGGACGGGTCAGCCCCAGCATTTT	CASSLGQGTGQPQHF
TRBV5-1	TRBJ1-1	.	.	TGCGCCAGCAGCTCGGATACAGGGTTGGGCACTGAAGCTTTCTTT	CASSSDTGLGTEAFF
TRBV5-1	TRBJ2-2	.	.	TGCGCCAGCAGCCGCCGGACCATGAACACCGGGGAGCTGTTTTTT	CASSRRTMNTGELFF
TRBV7-9	TRBJ1-1	.	.	TGTGCCAGCAGCTTAGGTGGCAGTAACACTGAAGCTTTCTTT	CASSLGGSNTEAFF
TRBV27	TRBJ2-2	TRBD1	.	TGTGCCACTACGTCGGGACAGAGCACCGGGGAGCTGTTTTTT	CATTSGQSTGELFF
TRBV4-3	TRBJ2-7	TRBD2	.	TGCGCCAGCAGCCTCGGGGCTAGCGGGAGCTACGAGCAGTACTTC	CASSLGASGSYEQYF
TRBV19	TRBJ2-1	.	.	TGTGCCAGTAGTATCCGCGAGACCTACAATGAGCAGTTCTTC	CASSIRETYNEQFF
TRBV4-1	TRBJ1-3	.	.	TGCGCCAGCAGCCAAAGACAGAGCTCTGGAAACACCATATATTTT	CASSQRQSSGNTIYF
TRBV4-3	TRBJ1-4	.	.	TGCGCCAGCAGCCAACTCAGATCCACTAATGAAAAACTGTTTTTT	CASSQLRSTNEKLFF
TRBV7-2	TRBJ1-2	.	once	TGTGCCAGCAGCCACGAACTCTATGGCTACACCTTC	CASSHELYGYTF
TRBV5-1	TRBJ1-3	.	few	TGCGCCAGCAGCTCACAGGGCCCAGGAAACACCATATATTTT	CASSSQGPGNTIYF
TRBV7-8	TRBJ1-1	.	once	TGTGCCAGCAGCCCACATATGAACACTGAAGCTTTCTTT	CASSPHMNTEAFF
TRBV28	TRBJ1-2	.	.	TGTGCCAGCAGTTTTAGGGGCTATGGCTACACCTTC	CASSFRGYGYTF
TRBV19	TRBJ1-3	.	few	TGTGCCAGTAGTATCACCCATACAGGATCCGGAAACACCATATATTTT	CASSITHTGSGNTIYF
TRBV6-6	TRBJ2-1	TRBD2	.	TGTGCCAGCAGTTCAGGACTAGCGGGGGCCTCCGAGCAGTTCTTC	CASSSGLAGASEQFF
TRBV25-1	TRBJ1-1	.	.	TGTGCCAGCAGTGAATATCCGGGGGATACCACTGAAGCTTTCTTT	CASSEYPGDTTEAFF
TRBV30	TRBJ2-7	TRBD1	.	TGTGCCTGCCGCCGGGGGACAGGGCCCTACGAGCAGTACTTC	CACRRGTGPYEQYF
TRBV19	TRBJ1-1	.	.	TGTGCCAGTAGTATAGGATGGGGAGCTTTCTTT	CASSIGWGAFF
TRBV28	TRBJ1-5	.	.	TGTGCCAGCAGTTTTGGGCAGGGACGGCAGCCCCAGCATTTT	CASSFGQGRQPQHF
TRBV6-5	TRBJ2-1	.	.	TGTGCCACCCGGGGCAGGGTTTACAATGAGCAGTTCTTC	CATRGRVYNEQFF
TRBV11-2	TRBJ1-2	.	.	TGTGCCAGCAGCTCCCCGGGAGGGGGTGGCTACACCTTC	CASSSPGGGGYTF
TRBV14	TRBJ2-7	.	once	TGTGCCAGCAGCCAAGGCAATGCCTACGAGCAGTACTTC	CASSQGNAYEQYF
TRBV27	TRBJ2-7	TRBD1	.	TGTGCCAGCACCTCTAACAGGGGGCCGCCTTACGAGCAGTACTTC	CASTSNRGPPYEQYF
TRBV7-3	TRBJ1-1	.	.	TGTGCCAGCAGCTCCTGGACGGGCCACACTGAAGCTTTCTTT	CASSSWTGHTEAFF
TRBV5-6	TRBJ1-6	.	once	TGTGCCAGCAGCTTGGTCGCCGTTATCAATTCACCCCTCCACTTT	CASSLVAVINSPLHF
TRBV29-1	TRBJ2-3	TRBD1	.	TGCAGCGTTGAAGACGCCCCGGGACAGGGGGGCACAGATACGCAGTATTTT	CSVEDAPGQGGTDTQYF
TRBV5-5	TRBJ2-1	TRBD2	.	TGTGCCAGCAGCTTTGGGGGGAGGGCCCAAAGCAATGAGCAGTTCTTC	CASSFGGRAQSNEQFF
TRBV6-6	TRBJ1-2	.	.	TGTGCCAGCAGTTACAAGACAGGCCTCTATGGCTACACCTTC	CASSYKTGLYGYTF
TRBV6-1	TRBJ2-3	.	.	TGTGCCAGCAGTCCACAGAGATCTAGCACAGATACGCAGTATTTT	CASSPQRSSTDTQYF
TRBV27	TRBJ2-3	TRBD2	.	TGTGCCAGCAGTGGACTAGCGGGGGGGCCGTCAGATACGCAGTATTTT	CASSGLAGGPSDTQYF
TRBV7-9	TRBJ2-3	TRBD2	.	TGTGCCAGCAGCCCTAATCCTAGCGGGGGAGCAGATACGCAGTATTTT	CASSPNPSGGADTQYF
TRBV18	TRBJ2-1	.	.	TGTGCCAGTTTGGACAGCACCTACAATGAGCAGTTCTTC	CASLDSTYNEQFF
TRBV29-1	TRBJ2-5	.	.	TGCAGCGCTCTTCGCGACTTAGAGACCCAGTACTTC	CSALRDLETQYF
TRBV19	TRBJ1-1	.	.	TGTGCCAGTAGTATCTGGGTGGGTACTGAAGCTTTCTTT	CASSIWVGTEAFF
TRBV7-7	TRBJ2-5	.	.	TGTGCTAGCAGCTTAGCTGGGCAGGGGGGAGAGACCCAGTACTTC	CASSLAGQGGETQYF
TRBV7-6	TRBJ2-7	.	.	TGTGCCAGCAGCTCTCTTTACGAGCAGTACTTC	CASSSLYEQYF
TRBV7-2	TRBJ1-2	.	once	TGTGCCAGCAGCGTCCTAGGGGACCCGCGTAACTATGGCTACACCTTC	CASSVLGDPRNYGYTF
TRBV4-3	TRBJ2-3	TRBD1	.	TGCGCCAGCAGCCAAGATCAGGGGGCGATAGATACGCAGTATTTT	CASSQDQGAIDTQYF
TRBV18	TRBJ2-7	.	.	TGTGCCAGCTCACCACCCGGGTTCAGGGACGCCTACGAGCAGTACTTC	CASSPPGFRDAYEQYF
TRBV11-1	TRBJ1-2	TRBD1	.	TGTGCCAGCAGCTTAGCGGGCAGGGGGACCTCCTATGGCTACACCTTC	CASSLAGRGTSYGYTF
TRBV11-3	TRBJ1-4	.	.	TGTGCCAGCATCCTCGGGGGGGTAAGGGAAAAACTGTTTTTT	CASILGGVREKLFF
TRBV5-6	TRBJ1-1	.	.	TGTGCCAGCAGCCCCGGCGGAGGGCTGGACACTGAAGCTTTCTTT	CASSPGGGLDTEAFF
TRBV5-1	TRBJ2-5	.	.	TGCGCCAGCAGCTCAGGCAGGGAAGAGACCCAGTACTTC	CASSSGREETQYF
TRBV7-2	TRBJ2-1	.	.	TGTGCCAGCAGCAAAAATACAGGGAACAATGAGCAGTTCTTC	CASSKNTGNNEQFF